The 25 T cell receptor beta chains listed next were all sequenced from one sample in a study of T cell responses to AZD1222 COVID-19 vaccine. Here immunoSEQ multiplex PCR was the method, and the copy in TCRdb shows in-frame clones only, minus some. The sample contains about 140,000 clones, 80% to 95% of which appear only once. The sequences come from peripheral blood, collected 28 days after the second AZD1222 dose. These receptor sequences come from an adult who received the AZD1222 COVID-19 vaccine.

The chain links TRBV7-2 to TRBJ1-2; D remains unclear. With 1 base removed from V and 4 bases from J, the gap between germline ends came to 13 bases. Germline values: CDR1 SGHTA, CDR2 FQGNSA. The CDR3 spans 15 residues. The CDR3 DNA is TGTGCCAGCAGCTTAGGTGGCGGAAGGTTCTATGGCTACACCTTC. Residues: CASSLGGGRFYGYTF.

The chain couples TRBV28 to TRBJ1-2; D may be TRBD1 (5 bases). V lost 6 bases to trimming and J lost 4 bases, with 12 bases between them. CDR1 and CDR2 from the germline V gene are MDHEN and SYDVKM. The CDR3 has 13 residues. The CDR3 DNA reads as TGTGCCAGCAGCTACGGACACTCCTATGGCTACACCTTC. Its translation: CASSYGHSYGYTF.

The chain uses TRBV12-5 and TRBJ2-5; tentatively, D is TRBD2 (7 bases). This CDR3 region has 12 residues. CDR1 and CDR2 from the germline V gene are LGHNT and FRNRAP. V gave up 8 bases and J gave up 4 bases, with 11 bases separating them. CDR3: CASNREGETQYF. DNA of the CDR3: TGTGCTAGTAACAGGGAGGGAGAGACCCAGTACTTC.

V gene TRBV7-2 combines with J gene TRBJ2-1, with a tentative D call TRBD2 (5 bases). Between the trimmed V and J ends, which lost 1 base and 6 bases, there was a span of 10 bases. CDR1 SGHTA and CDR2 FQGNSA come from the germline V gene. The CDR3 is 14 amino acids. The CDR3 DNA is TGTGCCAGCAGCTTAGTTCTTAGCGCCAATGAGCAGTTCTTC. This gives the protein CASSLVLSANEQFF.

The CDR3 DNA reads as TGTGCCAGCTCCACGGGCGGATCCTACAATGAGCAGTTCTTC. Translation: CASSTGGSYNEQFF. V gene TRBV28 combines with J gene TRBJ2-1; no clear D. Germline V gene lookup returns CDR1 MDHEN and CDR2 SYDVKM. The CDR3 is made up of 14 amino acids. The V gene lost 8 bases and the J gene lost 1 base, with 12 bases spanning the gap.

The chain carries TRBV2 and TRBJ2-5; 11 bases align to TRBD2. In germline, CDR1 is SNHLY, CDR2 FYNNEI. CDR3 size: 16 residues. The junction had 4 bases not matched to a gene; V was cut back by 3 bases and J by 1 base. CDR3 protein: CASSDLTSGIQETQYF. The CDR3 coding sequence is TGTGCCAGCAGTGACTTGACTAGCGGGATCCAAGAGACCCAGTACTTC.

V is TRBV5-6 and J is TRBJ1-2; no firm D call. The CDR3 runs 14 residues. V lost 2 bases, J lost 0 bases, and 8 bases lay in between. Looked up from germline, CDR1 is SGHDT and CDR2 is YYEEEE. The CDR3: CASSLRIANYGYTF. The CDR3 DNA is TGTGCCAGCAGCTTACGGATAGCTAACTATGGCTACACCTTC.

The gene calls are TRBV24-1 and TRBJ2-1; 12 bases fit TRBD2. Germline V gene sequence: CDR1 KGHDR, CDR2 SFDVKD. With V trimmed by 4 bases and J by 1 base, 4 bases remained unmatched. The CDR3 extends over 17 amino acids. The CDR3 sequence is CATSDTLAGGSYNEQFF. In DNA, the CDR3 is TGTGCCACCAGTGACACACTAGCGGGAGGATCCTACAATGAGCAGTTCTTC.

V is TRBV29-1 and J is TRBJ2-3, with 10 bases that match TRBD2. The V gene end was trimmed by 4 bases and the J gene end by 3 bases; junction bases not matched to a gene: 4. The V gene's germline CDR1 is SQVTM and CDR2 ANQGSEA. CDR3 length: 14 residues. This CDR3 is CSVVASGRTDTQYF. Written as DNA, the CDR3 is TGCAGCGTTGTGGCTAGCGGGAGAACAGATACGCAGTATTTT.

This clone was detected only a few times. The V gene is TRBV7-9, the J gene TRBJ1-2, with no clear D. V lost 5 bases to trimming and J lost 4 bases, with 14 bases between them. This CDR3 comprises 14 residues. The V gene's germline CDR1 is SEHNR and CDR2 FQNEAQ (reference sequence). The CDR3 region is CASSLPTHTYGYTF. As DNA, the CDR3 is TGTGCCAGCAGCCTACCGACACATACCTATGGCTACACCTTC. Filled out from reference TRBV7-9 and TRBJ1-2, the complete variable domain reads DTGVSQNPRHKITKRGQNVTFRCDPISEHNRLYWYRQTLGQGPEFLTYFQNEAQLEKSRLLSDRFSAERPKGSFSTLEIQRTEQGDSAMYLCASSLPTHTYGYTFGSGTRLTVV.

The rearrangement joins TRBV4-3 to TRBJ1-1; D not resolved. V shed 2 bases and J shed 0 bases, with 4 bases lying between them. Germline CDR1 and CDR2: LGHNA and YSLEER. This CDR3 has 13 residues. CDR3: CASSQNMNTEAFF. As DNA, the CDR3 is TGCGCCAGCAGCCAAAACATGAACACTGAAGCTTTCTTT.

This clone was detected once. This chain uses TRBV6-5 with TRBJ2-1; 7 positions match TRBD2. Germline V gene sequence: CDR1 MNHEY, CDR2 SVGAGI. The CDR3 runs 13 residues. Unmatched junction bases numbered 8, after V lost 6 bases and J lost 9 bases. The CDR3 region is CASSPLTSTEQFF. CDR3 coding DNA: TGTGCCAGCAGCCCACTGACTAGCACTGAGCAGTTCTTC.

V is TRBV5-1 and J is TRBJ2-5; 7 nucleotides agree with TRBD1. The V segment lost 4 bases and the J segment 3 bases; nucleotides outside the gene matches: 12. The CDR3 is 16 amino acids. Germline CDR1 and CDR2: SGHRS and YFSETQ. The CDR3 protein is CASSRSIPGQKETQYF. CDR3 DNA sequence: TGCGCCAGCAGCCGCTCAATTCCGGGACAGAAAGAGACCCAGTACTTC.

V is TRBV4-1 and J is TRBJ1-4; no reliable D call. The CDR3 length is 18 residues. Germline V gene sequence: CDR1 MGHRA, CDR2 YSYEKL. V dropped 5 bases and J dropped 6 bases, with 25 bases sitting between them. The CDR3 is CASSALYTRSYGDEKLFF. DNA of the CDR3: TGCGCCAGCAGCGCCTTATACACAAGGTCATACGGGGATGAAAAACTGTTTTTT.

This rearrangement joins TRBV6-5 to TRBJ1-6; 8 bases are a match to TRBD1. The CDR3 spans 15 residues. Germline CDR1 and CDR2: MNHEY and SVGAGI. V trimming: 4 bases; J trimming: 6 bases; junction bases outside the gene matches: 5. As DNA, the CDR3 is TGTGCCAGCAGTTTACAGGACAGGGTTAATTCACCCCTCCACTTT. Protein: CASSLQDRVNSPLHF.

The chain joins TRBV7-8 to TRBJ1-1; no clear D gene. The V gene's germline CDR1 is SGHVS and CDR2 FQNEAQ. This CDR3 is built from 10 residues. V was pared by 3 bases and J by 6 bases, with 2 bases between. CDR3 sequence (DNA): TGTGCCAGCAGCTTCTCTGAAGCTTTCTTT. Its protein product is CASSFSEAFF. Full variable domain (missing parts from reference TRBV7-8 and TRBJ1-1): GAGVSQSPRYKVAKRGQDVALRCDPISGHVSLFWYQQALGQGPEFLTYFQNEAQLDKSGLPSDRFFAERPEGSVSTLKIQRTQQEDSAVYLCASSFSEAFFGQGTRLTVV.

A single count supports this clone. The V call is TRBV6-5, the J call TRBJ1-5; the D is unclear. Germline CDR1 and CDR2: MNHEY and SVGAGI. The CDR3 consists of 13 residues. V dropped 5 bases and J dropped 3 bases, with 8 bases sitting between them. The CDR3 DNA follows: TGTGCCAGCAGTCCACAGTCCAATCAGCCCCAGCATTTT. It specifies CASSPQSNQPQHF.

The CDR3, as DNA: TGTGCCAGCTCACCATTCGATGTGTCCAGGGGAATTTACAATGAGCAGTTCTTC. Translation gives CASSPFDVSRGIYNEQFF. V gene TRBV18 combines with J gene TRBJ2-1, with D perhaps TRBD1 (6 bases). The CDR3 runs to 18 residues. Between the trimmed V and J ends, which lost 2 bases and 4 bases, there was a span of 21 bases. Germline CDR1 reads KGHSH; CDR2 reads LQKENI.

This chain connects TRBV9 to TRBJ2-5; possibly TRBD1 for D (5 bases). The CDR3 loop spans 15 amino acids. Trimming cost V 0 bases and J 2 bases, with 11 bases left between them. Germline lookup yields CDR1 SGDLS and CDR2 YYNGEE. The CDR3 loop reads CASSVVGRAQETQYF. The DNA of the CDR3 is TGTGCCAGCAGCGTAGTTGGCAGGGCACAAGAGACCCAGTACTTC. The full variable domain, with the rest looked up from reference TRBV9 and TRBJ2-5, is DSGVTQTPKHLITATGQRVTLRCSPRSGDLSVYWYQQSLDQGLQFLIQYYNGEERAKGNILERFSAQQFPDLHSELNLSSLELGDSALYFCASSVVGRAQETQYFGPGTRLLVL.

In the case of this clone: This same CDR3 is encoded by further DNA sequences in the sample. The chain is built from TRBV28 and TRBJ1-3; D may be TRBD1 (5 bases). The CDR3 is made up of 14 amino acids. Trimming left V 4 bases short and J 1 base short, with 8 bases between. Germline CDR1 and CDR2: MDHEN and SYDVKM. Written as DNA, the CDR3 is TGTGCCAGCAGTTCGGGGCTTTCTGGAAACACCATATATTTT. Its protein product is CASSSGLSGNTIYF.

This chain joins TRBV15 and TRBJ1-1; D remains ambiguous. Trimming shortened V by 5 bases and J by 3 bases, and 10 bases separated the two germline ends. The CDR3 runs to 13 residues. CDR1 is LNHNV, CDR2 YYDKDF, per germline (reference sequence). In DNA form, the CDR3 reads TGTGCCACCAGCCCTACACGGGACACTGAAGCTTTCTTT. Translation gives CATSPTRDTEAFF.

The V gene is TRBV5-1, the J gene TRBJ1-1; D ambiguous. This CDR3 region has 13 residues. V lost 1 base and J lost 1, with 5 bases in between. Germline CDR1 and CDR2: SGHRS and YFSETQ. CDR3: CASSLWGNTEAFF. CDR3 DNA: TGCGCCAGCAGCTTGTGGGGGAACACTGAAGCTTTCTTT.

This clone was recorded only once. The V call is TRBV9, the J call TRBJ2-1, with 7 bases aligning to TRBD1. The CDR3 extends over 14 amino acids. J was trimmed by 8 bases and V by 0 bases; bases with no gene match: 5. The germline gives CDR1 SGDLS, CDR2 YYNGEE. The CDR3, as DNA: TGTGCCAGCAGCGTAGCGACAGGGCCGCATGAGCAGTTCTTC. It is translated as CASSVATGPHEQFF.

The V and J genes are TRBV30 and TRBJ1-2; 8 bases map to TRBD1. The CDR3 runs 13 residues. With 1 base clipped from V and 7 bases from J, the junction kept 5 bases outside the gene matches. In germline, CDR1 is GTSNPN, CDR2 SVGIG (reference sequence). CDR3 loop: CAWSAGGGGGYTF. DNA of the CDR3: TGTGCCTGGAGTGCAGGGGGCGGTGGTGGCTACACCTTC.

The CDR3 bases are TGTGCCACCAGCGCAAGCGGGTACAACAATGAGCAGTTCTTC. It specifies CATSASGYNNEQFF. This chain uses TRBV24-1 with TRBJ2-1, with a weak D call TRBD2 (6 bases). The CDR3 loop spans 14 amino acids. Germline V gives CDR1 KGHDR, CDR2 SFDVKD. V was shortened by 7 bases and J by 5 bases, with 14 bases between the two germline ends.